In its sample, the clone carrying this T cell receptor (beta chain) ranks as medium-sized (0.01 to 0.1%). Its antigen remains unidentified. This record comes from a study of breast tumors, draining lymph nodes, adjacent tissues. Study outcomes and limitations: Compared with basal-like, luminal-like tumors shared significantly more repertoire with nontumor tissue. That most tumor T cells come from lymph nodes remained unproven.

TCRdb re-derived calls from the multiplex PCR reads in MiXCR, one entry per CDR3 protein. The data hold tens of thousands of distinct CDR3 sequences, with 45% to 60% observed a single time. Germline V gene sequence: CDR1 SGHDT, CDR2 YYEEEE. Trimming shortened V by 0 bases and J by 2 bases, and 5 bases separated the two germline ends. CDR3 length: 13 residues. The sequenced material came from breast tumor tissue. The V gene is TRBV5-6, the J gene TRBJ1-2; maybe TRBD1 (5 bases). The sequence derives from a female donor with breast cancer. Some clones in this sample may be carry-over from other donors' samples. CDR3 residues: CASSLGGNYGYTF. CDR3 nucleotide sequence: TGTGCCAGCAGCTTGGGGGGGAACTATGGCTACACCTTC.